These T cell receptor beta chains were read from a single sample in a study of vaccination and CD4 T cells after COVID-19. TCRdb used MiXCR to reprocess the PCR reads, holding one entry per CDR3 protein. The sample holds 8,500 to 9,500 distinct CDR3 sequences, about 32% seen once. These receptors' antigens are unknown. Sequencing was carried out using CD4+ T cells from blood, cultured in vitro. The receptors were sampled from a human donor in good health. Both conserved end residues are part of each CDR3. Fields, in order: clone size, V gene, J gene, D gene, CDR3 protein, CDR3 DNA. The D gene is left open where the match is weak. Clone size appears in some rows only: once, few, many, or a class for an expanded clone.

clone size: once; V gene: TRBV18; J gene: TRBJ2-1; D gene: NA; CDR3 protein: CASSPRSRSSYNEQFF; CDR3 DNA: TGTGCCAGCTCACCAAGGAGCCGTAGCTCCTACAATGAGCAGTTCTTC
clone size: NA; V gene: TRBV7-8; J gene: TRBJ2-1; D gene: TRBD2; CDR3 protein: CASSPRTSGNVNEQFF; CDR3 DNA: TGTGCCAGCAGCCCGCGGACTAGCGGGAATGTAAATGAGCAGTTCTTC
clone size: NA; V gene: TRBV12-2; J gene: TRBJ1-1; D gene: NA; CDR3 protein: CASRTDRTLNTEAFF; CDR3 DNA: TGTGCAAGTCGCACGGACAGAACCTTGAACACTGAAGCTTTCTTT
clone size: few; V gene: TRBV30; J gene: TRBJ1-5; D gene: NA; CDR3 protein: CAWSGHGEQPQHF; CDR3 DNA: TGTGCCTGGAGTGGTCATGGGGAGCAGCCCCAGCATTTT
clone size: NA; V gene: TRBV7-8; J gene: TRBJ2-1; D gene: NA; CDR3 protein: CASSSQPGFQFF; CDR3 DNA: TGTGCCAGCAGCTCGCAACCCGGGTTCCAGTTCTTC
clone size: NA; V gene: TRBV27; J gene: TRBJ2-2; D gene: TRBD1; CDR3 protein: CASSLGTGGHAGELFF; CDR3 DNA: TGTGCCAGCAGTTTGGGAACAGGGGGTCACGCCGGGGAGCTGTTTTTT
clone size: NA; V gene: TRBV29-1; J gene: TRBJ1-4; D gene: NA; CDR3 protein: CSGGVGNEKLFF; CDR3 DNA: TGCAGCGGCGGGGTGGGTAATGAAAAACTGTTTTTT
clone size: NA; V gene: TRBV11-1; J gene: TRBJ2-3; D gene: NA; CDR3 protein: CASSLVGLRTDTQYF; CDR3 DNA: TGTGCCAGCAGCTTAGTCGGACTTCGAACAGATACGCAGTATTTT
clone size: NA; V gene: TRBV28; J gene: TRBJ1-6; D gene: NA; CDR3 protein: CASRTLTGNSPLHF; CDR3 DNA: TGTGCCAGCAGGACCTTAACAGGGAATTCACCCCTCCACTTT
clone size: NA; V gene: TRBV24-1; J gene: TRBJ2-3; D gene: TRBD1; CDR3 protein: CATSDYRGGTDTQYF; CDR3 DNA: TGTGCCACCAGTGACTACAGGGGCGGCACAGATACGCAGTATTTT
clone size: few; V gene: TRBV6-1; J gene: TRBJ2-7; D gene: NA; CDR3 protein: CASTTGLSYEQYF; CDR3 DNA: TGTGCCAGCACGACAGGACTATCTTACGAGCAGTACTTC
clone size: medium-sized; V gene: TRBV7-2; J gene: TRBJ1-6; D gene: TRBD1; CDR3 protein: CASSPGTGVRAPLHF; CDR3 DNA: TGTGCCAGCAGCCCCGGGACAGGGGTTAGGGCACCCCTCCACTTT
clone size: few; V gene: TRBV20-1; J gene: TRBJ2-1; D gene: TRBD2; CDR3 protein: CSARASGSFNEQFF; CDR3 DNA: TGCAGTGCTAGGGCTAGCGGGAGCTTCAATGAGCAGTTCTTC
clone size: few; V gene: TRBV11-2; J gene: TRBJ2-1; D gene: TRBD2; CDR3 protein: CASSPGLGPRREQFF; CDR3 DNA: TGTGCCAGCAGTCCGGGACTAGGTCCTCGTCGGGAGCAGTTCTTC
clone size: few; V gene: TRBV24-1; J gene: TRBJ2-7; D gene: NA; CDR3 protein: CATSDSSLGFYEQYF; CDR3 DNA: TGTGCCACCAGTGACTCCTCATTGGGTTTCTACGAGCAGTACTTC
clone size: NA; V gene: TRBV18; J gene: TRBJ2-2; D gene: TRBD2; CDR3 protein: CASSGLVSTGELFF; CDR3 DNA: TGTGCCAGCTCAGGACTAGTGAGCACCGGGGAGCTGTTTTTT
clone size: NA; V gene: TRBV5-4; J gene: TRBJ2-7; D gene: NA; CDR3 protein: CASSPGHEQYF; CDR3 DNA: TGTGCCAGCAGCCCCGGCCACGAGCAGTACTTC
clone size: NA; V gene: TRBV20-1; J gene: TRBJ2-7; D gene: TRBD2; CDR3 protein: CSARDSAGGPSYEQYF; CDR3 DNA: TGCAGTGCTAGAGATTCAGCGGGAGGGCCCTCCTACGAGCAGTACTTC
clone size: NA; V gene: TRBV12-3/TRBV12-4; J gene: TRBJ2-1; D gene: NA; CDR3 protein: CASSFIDEQFF; CDR3 DNA: TGTGCCAGCAGTTTCATCGATGAGCAGTTCTTC
clone size: NA; V gene: TRBV12-3/TRBV12-4; J gene: TRBJ2-1; D gene: NA; CDR3 protein: CASSYLDNEQFF; CDR3 DNA: TGTGCCAGCAGTTATCTAGACAATGAGCAGTTCTTC
clone size: NA; V gene: TRBV5-1; J gene: TRBJ2-1; D gene: NA; CDR3 protein: CASSLAPEEQFF; CDR3 DNA: TGCGCCAGCAGCTTGGCTCCGGAGGAGCAGTTCTTC
clone size: NA; V gene: TRBV27; J gene: TRBJ2-7; D gene: NA; CDR3 protein: CASSLSGVLYF; CDR3 DNA: TGTGCCAGCAGTTTATCAGGGGTGTTGTACTTC
clone size: few; V gene: TRBV7-8; J gene: TRBJ2-1; D gene: TRBD2; CDR3 protein: CASSLGGLGDYNEQFF; CDR3 DNA: TGTGCCAGCAGCTTAGGCGGACTAGGGGACTACAATGAGCAGTTCTTC
clone size: NA; V gene: TRBV10-3; J gene: TRBJ1-5; D gene: NA; CDR3 protein: CAISESWRDSNQPQHF; CDR3 DNA: TGTGCCATCAGTGAGTCTTGGAGAGATAGCAATCAGCCCCAGCATTTT
clone size: NA; V gene: TRBV20-1; J gene: TRBJ1-3; D gene: NA; CDR3 protein: CSASWYSSGNTIYF; CDR3 DNA: TGCAGTGCTAGCTGGTACAGCTCTGGAAACACCATATATTTT
clone size: NA; V gene: TRBV28; J gene: TRBJ1-5; D gene: NA; CDR3 protein: CASNEGTAGFNQPQHF; CDR3 DNA: TGTGCCAGCAATGAGGGGACCGCGGGGTTCAATCAGCCCCAGCATTTT
clone size: few; V gene: TRBV28; J gene: TRBJ2-7; D gene: TRBD2; CDR3 protein: CASTNGGTSGSYEQYF; CDR3 DNA: TGTGCCAGCACCAACGGAGGGACTAGCGGCTCCTACGAGCAGTACTTC
clone size: NA; V gene: TRBV7-3; J gene: TRBJ2-2; D gene: TRBD2; CDR3 protein: CASRGDYYTGELFF; CDR3 DNA: TGTGCCAGCAGGGGGGACTACTACACCGGGGAGCTGTTTTTT
clone size: NA; V gene: TRBV29-1; J gene: TRBJ1-3; D gene: NA; CDR3 protein: CSVRTGLSGNTIYF; CDR3 DNA: TGCAGCGTACGAACAGGGCTCTCTGGAAACACCATATATTTT
clone size: NA; V gene: TRBV6-1; J gene: TRBJ2-7; D gene: TRBD1; CDR3 protein: CASTTAGTGVGEQYF; CDR3 DNA: TGTGCCAGCACCACCGCCGGGACAGGGGTGGGGGAGCAGTACTTC
clone size: NA; V gene: TRBV6-2/TRBV6-3; J gene: TRBJ2-3; D gene: TRBD1; CDR3 protein: CASRSDRGADTQYF; CDR3 DNA: TGTGCCAGCAGAAGCGACAGGGGCGCAGATACGCAGTATTTT
clone size: NA; V gene: TRBV2; J gene: TRBJ2-1; D gene: TRBD1; CDR3 protein: CASGRAGTGGDEQFF; CDR3 DNA: TGTGCCAGCGGACGGGCCGGGACAGGGGGGGACGAGCAGTTCTTC
clone size: NA; V gene: TRBV20-1; J gene: TRBJ2-3; D gene: TRBD2; CDR3 protein: CSARRGGGTSGISQYF; CDR3 DNA: TGCAGTGCTAGAAGAGGGGGGGGGACTAGCGGGATTTCGCAGTATTTT
clone size: NA; V gene: TRBV6-4; J gene: TRBJ1-2; D gene: NA; CDR3 protein: CASRDMIGGYTF; CDR3 DNA: TGTGCCAGCAGGGACATGATAGGTGGCTACACCTTC
clone size: few; V gene: TRBV6-5; J gene: TRBJ2-6; D gene: NA; CDR3 protein: CASSLIGTAGANVLTF; CDR3 DNA: TGTGCCAGCAGTTTGATTGGGACGGCTGGGGCCAACGTCCTGACTTTC
clone size: few; V gene: TRBV4-3; J gene: TRBJ2-7; D gene: TRBD1; CDR3 protein: CASSRDRRYSYEQYF; CDR3 DNA: TGCGCCAGCAGTCGGGACAGGAGATACTCCTACGAGCAGTACTTC
clone size: few; V gene: TRBV6-2/TRBV6-3; J gene: TRBJ2-1; D gene: NA; CDR3 protein: CASSQGLPVGDEQFF; CDR3 DNA: TGTGCCAGCAGTCAAGGTCTCCCGGTTGGGGATGAGCAGTTCTTC
clone size: NA; V gene: TRBV28; J gene: TRBJ2-7; D gene: NA; CDR3 protein: CASSLAAESSYEQYF; CDR3 DNA: TGTGCCAGCAGTTTAGCGGCAGAGAGCTCCTACGAGCAGTACTTC
clone size: NA; V gene: TRBV20-1; J gene: TRBJ2-7; D gene: TRBD2; CDR3 protein: CSARGPEGWGTNFYEQYF; CDR3 DNA: TGCAGTGCTAGAGGGCCGGAGGGTTGGGGGACTAACTTCTACGAGCAGTACTTC
clone size: few; V gene: TRBV7-9; J gene: TRBJ1-2; D gene: NA; CDR3 protein: CASSPSARGPRGYTF; CDR3 DNA: TGTGCCAGCAGCCCATCTGCGCGGGGACCTAGGGGCTACACCTTC
clone size: NA; V gene: TRBV5-6; J gene: TRBJ1-6; D gene: NA; CDR3 protein: CASSRRRTANSPLHF; CDR3 DNA: TGTGCCAGCAGTCGACGAAGGACAGCAAATTCACCCCTCCACTTT
clone size: NA; V gene: TRBV20-1; J gene: TRBJ2-3; D gene: TRBD2; CDR3 protein: CSAIAGGADTQYF; CDR3 DNA: TGCAGTGCCATAGCGGGAGGTGCAGATACGCAGTATTTT
clone size: few; V gene: TRBV27; J gene: TRBJ2-1; D gene: TRBD2; CDR3 protein: CASSLRARNLAGGFNNEQFF; CDR3 DNA: TGTGCCAGCAGTTTAAGGGCCCGGAACCTAGCGGGAGGGTTTAACAATGAGCAGTTCTTC
clone size: NA; V gene: TRBV7-8; J gene: TRBJ2-7; D gene: TRBD2; CDR3 protein: CASSLGSGTGTYEQYF; CDR3 DNA: TGTGCCAGCAGCTTAGGTAGCGGGACGGGCACCTACGAGCAGTACTTC
clone size: few; V gene: TRBV28; J gene: TRBJ1-2; D gene: NA; CDR3 protein: CASSFGRAGYGYTF; CDR3 DNA: TGTGCCAGCAGTTTTGGCAGAGCGGGCTATGGCTACACCTTC
clone size: few; V gene: TRBV7-3; J gene: TRBJ2-5; D gene: NA; CDR3 protein: CASSPDPRETQYF; CDR3 DNA: TGTGCCAGCAGCCCTGACCCTAGGGAGACCCAGTACTTC
clone size: NA; V gene: TRBV27; J gene: TRBJ1-1; D gene: NA; CDR3 protein: CASSFQVNTEAFF; CDR3 DNA: TGTGCCAGCAGTTTCCAGGTTAACACTGAAGCTTTCTTT
clone size: NA; V gene: TRBV20-1; J gene: TRBJ2-7; D gene: TRBD2; CDR3 protein: CSASKKGLVGEQYF; CDR3 DNA: TGCAGTGCTAGCAAAAAGGGACTAGTTGGCGAGCAGTACTTC
clone size: NA; V gene: TRBV11-2; J gene: TRBJ1-3; D gene: NA; CDR3 protein: CVSSPLTASSSGNTIYF; CDR3 DNA: TGTGTCAGCAGCCCCCTGACAGCCTCAAGCTCTGGAAACACCATATATTTT
clone size: few; V gene: TRBV7-8; J gene: TRBJ1-3; D gene: NA; CDR3 protein: CASSFGEPSGNTIYF; CDR3 DNA: TGTGCCAGCAGCTTTGGGGAGCCCTCTGGAAACACCATATATTTT
clone size: NA; V gene: TRBV24-1; J gene: TRBJ2-7; D gene: NA; CDR3 protein: CAASDLEAREQYF; CDR3 DNA: TGTGCCGCCAGTGACCTAGAGGCAAGAGAGCAGTACTTC
clone size: NA; V gene: TRBV28; J gene: TRBJ2-1; D gene: TRBD1; CDR3 protein: CASNRQGVSYNEQFF; CDR3 DNA: TGTGCCAGCAACCGACAGGGGGTGTCCTACAATGAGCAGTTCTTC